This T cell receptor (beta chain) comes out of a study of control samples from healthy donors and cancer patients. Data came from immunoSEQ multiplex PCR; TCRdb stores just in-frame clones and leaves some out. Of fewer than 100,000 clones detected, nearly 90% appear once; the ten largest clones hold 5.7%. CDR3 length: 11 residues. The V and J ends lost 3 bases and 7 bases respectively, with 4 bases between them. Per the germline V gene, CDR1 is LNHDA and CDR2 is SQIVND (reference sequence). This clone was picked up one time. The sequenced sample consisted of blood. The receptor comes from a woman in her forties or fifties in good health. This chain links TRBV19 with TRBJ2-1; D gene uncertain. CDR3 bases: TGTGCCAGTAGTATGACTAATGAGCAGTTCTTC. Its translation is CASSMTNEQFF. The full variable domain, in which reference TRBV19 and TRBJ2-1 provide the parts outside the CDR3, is DGGITQSPKYLFRKEGQNVTLSCEQNLNHDAMYWYRQDPGQGLRLIYYSQIVNDFQKGDIAEGYSVSREKKESFPLTVTSAQKNPTAFYLCASSMTNEQFFGPGTRLTVL.